The 24 T cell receptor beta chains in this list originate from one sample, sequenced in a study of T cells in Graves' hyperthyroidism and ophthalmopathy. RNA transcripts served as the template for amplifying TCR beta CDR3 regions. During a first-round RT-PCR of the TCR CDR3, the HTBI primer set was used. From the multiplex PCR reads, TCRdb called clonotypes with MiXCR, one entry per CDR3 protein. The profile shows about 600,000 distinct CDR3 sequences, approximately 15% of them singletons. The sample was blood. All receptors derive from a woman aged 40 to 55 with Graves' ophthalmopathy.

The V call is TRBV5-5, the J call TRBJ1-2; TRBD1 aligns across 7 bases. V lost 1 base and J lost 6; bases outside the gene matches: 9. The CDR3 loop spans 15 amino acids. Germline-derived CDR1 and CDR2 are SGHKS and YYEKEE (reference sequence). The CDR3 loop is CASSLWTGPLDGYTF. The CDR3 DNA follows: TGTGCCAGCAGCTTGTGGACAGGCCCCCTGGATGGCTACACCTTC.

This chain links TRBV30 with TRBJ2-5; no reliable D call. The ends were cut back, 4 bases at V and 1 base at J, with 7 bases in the middle. The CDR3 spans 12 residues. CDR1 is GTSNPN, CDR2 SVGIG, per germline (reference sequence). The CDR3 nucleotides read TGTGCCTGGAAAGGATCCCAAGAGACCCAGTACTTC. Translating gives CAWKGSQETQYF. The variable domain in full, completed from reference TRBV30 and TRBJ2-5, reads SQTIHQWPATLVQPVGSPLSLECTVEGTSNPNLYWYRQAAGRGLQLLFYSVGIGQISSEVPQNLSASRPQDRQFILSSKKLLLSDSGFYLCAWKGSQETQYFGPGTRLLVL.

This clonotype was counted only a few times. The chain employs TRBV6-1 and TRBJ2-1; TRBD2 matches 10 bases. The CDR3 runs to 15 residues. V shed 6 bases, J shed 4 bases, and the junction held 6 bases outside the gene matches. Germline CDR1 and CDR2: MNHNS and SASEGT. DNA of the CDR3: TGTGCCAGCAGGACGGGACTAGCGAATTACAATGAGCAGTTCTTC. The encoded protein is CASRTGLANYNEQFF.

This clonotype has ten or more counts. J is TRBJ1-1 and V is TRBV3-1, with no clear D. Germline CDR1 LGHDT, CDR2 YNNKEL (reference sequence). V dropped 0 bases and J dropped 8 bases, with 10 bases sitting between them. The CDR3 length is 13 residues. The CDR3 is CASSQDRGVEAFF. The CDR3 DNA is TGTGCCAGCAGCCAAGATCGAGGTGTGGAAGCTTTCTTT. Variable domain in full (rest from reference TRBV3-1 and TRBJ1-1): DTAVSQTPKYLVTQMGNDKSIKCEQNLGHDTMYWYKQDSKKFLKIMFSYNNKELIINETVPNRFSPKSPDKAHLNLHINSLELGDSAVYFCASSQDRGVEAFFGQGTRLTVV.

The chain has TRBV2 and TRBJ2-2; maybe TRBD2 (6 bases). V gave up 8 bases and J gave up 1 base, with 11 bases separating them. The germline V gene encodes CDR1 SNHLY and CDR2 FYNNEI. The CDR3 extends over 14 amino acids. The CDR3 nucleotides read TGTGCCAGCCGAGGACTAATGAACACCGGGGAGCTGTTTTTT. It translates to CASRGLMNTGELFF.

The chain has TRBV28 and TRBJ2-3; 8 bases are a match to TRBD1. The CDR3 length is 16 residues. CDR1 and CDR2 (germline): MDHEN, SYDVKM. The ends lost 6 bases at V and 3 bases at J; junction bases unmatched: 11. The DNA for the CDR3 is TGTGCCAGCAGGGCTACCGGGACAGGAGTTACAGATACGCAGTATTTT. Its translation is CASRATGTGVTDTQYF.

This clonotype appeared many times. This sequence joins TRBV30 and TRBJ1-1; D is unclear. This CDR3 region has 13 residues. Deletions cut 0 bases from V and 1 base from J, with 6 bases between. Germline lookup yields CDR1 GTSNPN and CDR2 SVGIG (reference sequence). In DNA, the CDR3 is TGTGCCTGGAGTGTAGTCACGAACACTGAAGCTTTCTTT. This encodes CAWSVVTNTEAFF. Full variable domain (remainder filled in from reference TRBV30 and TRBJ1-1): SQTIHQWPATLVQPVGSPLSLECTVEGTSNPNLYWYRQAAGRGLQLLFYSVGIGQISSEVPQNLSASRPQDRQFILSSKKLLLSDSGFYLCAWSVVTNTEAFFGQGTRLTVV.

The chain carries TRBV5-6 and TRBJ1-2; maybe TRBD1 (5 bases). Trimming removed 2 bases at V and 6 bases at J, with 11 bases between. This CDR3 is 13 amino acids long. CDR1 SGHDT and CDR2 YYEEEE come from the germline V gene. The CDR3 DNA is TGTGCCAGCAGCTTTGGGAGGGACGATGGCTACACCTTC. Protein product: CASSFGRDDGYTF.

This clonotype was seen only a few times. V is TRBV10-3 and J is TRBJ1-1; D unresolved. The germline V and J ends were trimmed by 4 bases and 6 bases, with 12 bases remaining between them. The CDR3 is made up of 13 amino acids. Germline values: CDR1 ENHRY, CDR2 SYGVKD. CDR3 residues: CAISVLGSAEAFF. The CDR3 region has the DNA TGTGCCATCAGTGTCTTGGGTAGCGCTGAAGCTTTCTTT.

This clonotype was observed at least ten times. The chain carries TRBV12-3 or TRBV12-4 and TRBJ2-1; the match to TRBD2 covers 11 bases. This CDR3 region has 15 residues. The trim removed 5 bases at V and 4 bases at J, leaving 4 bases unmatched. CDR3 nucleotides: TGTGCCAGCAGTCTTAGCGGGGGGGGATACAATGAGCAGTTCTTC. Its protein is CASSLSGGGYNEQFF.

The chain employs TRBV12-5 and TRBJ1-1; D not certain. Trimming pared 7 bases from V and 4 bases from J, leaving 10 bases between. The CDR3 is made up of 12 amino acids. The germline CDR1 and CDR2 sequences are LGHNT and FRNRAP. In DNA form, the CDR3 reads TGTGCTAGTGACTTCCCCCCCACTGAAGCTTTCTTT. Protein sequence: CASDFPPTEAFF.

This clonotype was observed a handful of times. The gene calls are TRBV7-9 and TRBJ2-3; D is undetermined. The CDR3 is 13 amino acids. The ends were cut back, 1 base at V and 8 bases at J, with 10 bases in the middle. Germline V gives CDR1 SEHNR, CDR2 FQNEAQ (reference sequence). Written as DNA, the CDR3 is TGTGCCAGCAGCTTAGAATTATCGGGTACGCAGTATTTT. Protein sequence: CASSLELSGTQYF.

This rearrangement joins TRBV20-1 to TRBJ1-5, with 7 bases identical to TRBD1. Per the germline V gene, CDR1 is DFQATT and CDR2 is SNEGSKA (reference sequence). The CDR3 has 13 amino acids. J gave up 0 bases and V 6 bases, and 2 bases lay outside the gene matches. In DNA, the CDR3 is TGCAGTGCCGGGACAGATAGCAATCAGCCCCAGCATTTT. It yields the protein CSAGTDSNQPQHF.

This clonotype was observed at least ten times. The chain employs TRBV11-2 and TRBJ2-7; 9 positions agree with TRBD2. Germline assignment: CDR1 SGHAT and CDR2 FQNNGV. This CDR3 has 16 residues. V trimming: 1 base; J trimming: 2 bases; junction bases outside the gene matches: 6. The CDR3 protein is CASSLGSSGSAYEQYF. The CDR3 DNA is TGTGCCAGCAGCTTAGGAAGTAGCGGGAGTGCCTACGAGCAGTACTTC.

The table lists this clonotype with many counts. The chain uses TRBV28 and TRBJ2-1; 9 nucleotides agree with TRBD2. Trimming cost V 3 bases and J 2 bases; bases outside gene matches: 5. Per germline, CDR1 MDHEN and CDR2 SYDVKM. This CDR3 is 16 amino acids long. The CDR3 bases are TGTGCCAGCAGTTTCGGGACTAGCCCTACCTACAATGAGCAGTTCTTC. Its protein is CASSFGTSPTYNEQFF.

J is TRBJ2-1 and V is TRBV27; unclear D gene. Germline lookup yields CDR1 MNHEY and CDR2 SMNVEV (reference sequence). CDR3 length: 16 amino acids. V lost 2 bases to trimming and J lost 2 bases, with 13 bases between them. In nucleotides, the CDR3 is TGTGCCAGCAGTTTAGCGAGCCGCCAAACCTACAATGAGCAGTTCTTC. As protein: CASSLASRQTYNEQFF.

This clonotype was seen many times. The CDR3 sequence is CAWSAGTGPDTQYF. As DNA, the CDR3 is TGTGCCTGGAGTGCTGGTACCGGGCCAGATACGCAGTATTTT. V gene TRBV30 combines with J gene TRBJ2-3; D remains ambiguous. This CDR3 contains 14 residues. Looked up from germline, CDR1 is GTSNPN and CDR2 is SVGIG (reference sequence). V was shortened by 1 base and J by 4 bases, with 12 bases between the two germline ends.

The sample holds one count of this clonotype. The chain uses TRBV7-8 and TRBJ2-7; D remains unclear. Per germline, CDR1 SGHVS and CDR2 FQNEAQ. V lost 5 bases to trimming and J lost 6 bases, with 11 bases between them. The CDR3 sequence is 12 residues long. The CDR3 sequence is CASSTSRGEQYF. DNA for the CDR3: TGTGCCAGCAGCACTTCCCGTGGCGAGCAGTACTTC.

This clonotype has more than one count but fewer than ten. The CDR3 sequence is CASRLRGQDGYTF. The CDR3 DNA reads TGTGCCAGCAGGCTCAGGGGGCAGGATGGCTACACCTTC. V usage is TRBV6-1 and J usage is TRBJ1-2, with 8 bases matching TRBD1. The CDR3 has 13 amino acids. V was pared by 6 bases and J by 6 bases, with 6 bases of the junction left unmatched. In germline, CDR1 is MNHNS, CDR2 SASEGT.

This clonotype appeared many times. This chain links TRBV20-1 with TRBJ2-7, with TRBD2 matching over 13 bases. Germline V CDR1 and CDR2: DFQATT, SNEGSKA (reference sequence). The CDR3 runs 13 residues. The CDR3 DNA sequence: TGCAGGGGGGGACTAGCGGGATCCAACGAGCAGTACTTC. Translating gives CRGGLAGSNEQYF.

This clonotype came up many times. This sequence joins TRBV3-1 and TRBJ2-1; perhaps TRBD2 as D (6 bases). In germline, CDR1 is LGHDT, CDR2 YNNKEL (reference sequence). This CDR3 region has 14 residues. The V gene lost 2 bases and the J gene lost 8 bases, with 13 bases spanning the gap. The CDR3 reads CASSQTGLSDEQFF. The CDR3 DNA reads TGTGCCAGCAGCCAAACCGGACTATCGGATGAGCAGTTCTTC.

The chain links TRBV5-1 to TRBJ2-3; unclear D gene. CDR1 is SGHRS, CDR2 YFSETQ, per germline. The V gene lost 5 bases and the J gene lost 2 bases, with 15 bases spanning the gap. This CDR3 comprises 15 residues. The CDR3 DNA follows: TGCGCCAGCAGTTCCGATGGGTCGGACACAGATACGCAGTATTTT. Its protein product is CASSSDGSDTDTQYF.

This clonotype was recorded a few times. This rearrangement joins TRBV27 to TRBJ1-6; a weak D match, TRBD1 (5 bases). Germline V lookup: CDR1 MNHEY, CDR2 SMNVEV (reference sequence). The CDR3 consists of 14 residues. V lost 4 bases and J lost 9, with 13 bases in between. The CDR3 DNA sequence: TGTGCCAGCAGTTATCGAGGGGTGTTTTCACCCCTCCACTTT. This encodes CASSYRGVFSPLHF.

About this clonotype itself: Its ends do not fully match the called genes, so a read error is possible. The chain uses TRBV5-1 and TRBJ2-1; 12 positions agree with TRBD2. The CDR3 contains 14 residues. Germline CDR1 and CDR2: SGHRS and YFSETQ. CDR3 sequence (DNA): TGCGCCGGCAGCTCCCTAGCGGGAGGGGGTGAGCAGTTCTTC. Translation gives CAGSSLAGGGEQFF.